The 20 T cell receptor beta chains below come from one sample, sequenced in a study of blood T cell repertoires in COVID-19. Generated by immunoSEQ multiplex PCR, the TCRdb table keeps only in-frame clones and is missing some. The repertoire holds about 230,000 clones, 83% seen once, with 2% to 3% in the top ten. The material sequenced was peripheral blood. The receptors shown here come from a woman between 65 and 79 years old with active or convalescent COVID-19.

The chain carries TRBV5-1 and TRBJ2-3, with D tentatively TRBD1 (6 bases). This CDR3 has 14 residues. Trimming stripped 0 bases from V and 5 bases from J, with 10 bases between. CDR1 is SGHRS, CDR2 YFSETQ, per germline. CDR3 amino acids: CASSLGGQQDTQYF. In DNA, the CDR3 is TGCGCCAGCAGCTTGGGGGGGCAACAAGATACGCAGTATTTT. The full variable domain, completed using reference TRBV5-1 and TRBJ2-3, is KAGVTQTPRYLIKTRGQQVTLSCSPISGHRSVSWYQQTPGQGLQFLFEYFSETQRNKGNFPGRFSGRQFSNSRSEMNVSTLELGDSALYLCASSLGGQQDTQYFGPGTRLTVL.

This clone was observed a few times. The chain employs TRBV12-5 and TRBJ1-1; D call uncertain. The germline gives CDR1 LGHNT, CDR2 FRNRAP. Trimming cost V 7 bases and J 6 bases, with 9 bases left between them. There are 11 residues in the CDR3. The DNA of the CDR3 is TGTGCTAGTGCCGAGTGGTCTGAAGCTTTCTTT. The encoded protein is CASAEWSEAFF.

J is TRBJ1-2 and V is TRBV5-4; D possibly corresponds to TRBD1 (5 bases). Germline lookup yields CDR1 SGHNT and CDR2 YYREEE (reference sequence). The CDR3 has 16 residues. Deletions cut 0 bases from V and 4 bases from J, with 16 bases between. Here the CDR3 reads CASSLGGGRVLYGYTF. The CDR3 DNA reads TGTGCCAGCAGCTTGGGGGGTGGCAGGGTGCTCTATGGCTACACCTTC.

The CDR3 DNA reads as TGTGCCAGCAGCCAAGCCCGCCGGTGGGCCTATCCTAACTATGGCTACACCTTC. It translates to CASSQARRWAYPNYGYTF. The chain is built from TRBV3-1 (or the pseudogene TRBV3-2) and TRBJ1-2; no definite D call. The CDR3 is made up of 18 amino acids. Per the germline V gene, CDR1 is LGHDT and CDR2 is YNNKEL (reference sequence). Deletions cut 1 base from V and 0 bases from J, with 18 bases between.

The chain has TRBV15 and TRBJ2-1; 11 nucleotides line up with TRBD2. The CDR3 totals 16 residues. The germline gives CDR1 LNHNV, CDR2 YYDKDF (reference sequence). The V and J ends lost 0 bases and 12 bases, in that order; junction bases with no gene match: 10. CDR3 bases: TGTGCCACCAGCAGAGATCAAGGTAGCGGGGGGGTAATGCAGTTCTTC. Protein sequence: CATSRDQGSGGVMQFF.

The rearrangement joins TRBV18 to TRBJ1-1; D is perhaps TRBD1 (5 bases). Germline-derived CDR1 and CDR2 are KGHSH and LQKENI. Trimming pared 2 bases from V and 1 base from J, leaving 11 bases between. This CDR3 spans 15 amino acids. The CDR3 nucleotides are TGTGCCAGCTCACCAGGGGCCCACCGGAACACTGAAGCTTTCTTT. It yields the protein CASSPGAHRNTEAFF. The entire variable domain, with the rest obtained from reference TRBV18 and TRBJ1-1, is as follows: NAGVMQNPRHLVRRRGQEARLRCSPMKGHSHVYWYRQLPEEGLKFMVYLQKENIIDESGMPKERFSAEFPKEGPSILRIQQVVRGDSAAYFCASSPGAHRNTEAFFGQGTRLTVV.

For the CDR3, the DNA is TGTGCCAGCAGCTTCACAGGGTACGGCTACACCTTC. Encoded protein: CASSFTGYGYTF. The genes are TRBV7-2 and TRBJ1-2; possible D gene TRBD1, 6 bases. The CDR3 totals 12 residues. Germline V gene sequence: CDR1 SGHTA, CDR2 FQGNSA. The germline V and J ends were trimmed by 3 bases and 8 bases, with 10 bases remaining between them.

V and J are TRBV30 and TRBJ1-5; D gene ambiguous. This CDR3 comprises 17 residues. Trimming left V 7 bases short and J 0 bases short, with 22 bases between. Germline-derived CDR1 and CDR2 are GTSNPN and SVGIG (reference sequence). This CDR3 reads CASPPFLGSDSNQPQHF. In DNA form, the CDR3 reads TGTGCCTCCCCCCCCTTCCTGGGGAGCGATAGCAATCAGCCCCAGCATTTT.

The chain uses TRBV28 and TRBJ2-7; 10 positions match TRBD2. This CDR3 contains 16 residues. Germline V gene lookup returns CDR1 MDHEN and CDR2 SYDVKM. Losses at the gene ends were 5 bases for V and 0 bases for J; bases not matched to a gene: 7. The CDR3 here is CASSRTSGGPSYEQYF. CDR3 coding DNA: TGTGCCAGCAGTCGGACTAGCGGAGGGCCCTCCTACGAGCAGTACTTC.

The rearrangement uses TRBV6-1 and TRBJ1-6, with D unresolved. Trimming removed 3 bases from V and 9 bases from J, with 21 bases in between. Germline V gene data show CDR1 as MNHNS and CDR2 as SASEGT. This CDR3 spans 17 amino acids. The CDR3 region has the DNA TGTGCCAGCAGTGATCCCGTCCCGGATCTGACTAGTTCACCCCTCCACTTT. Translating it yields CASSDPVPDLTSSPLHF.

The CDR3 sequence is CASRRLAGLTDTQYF. In DNA form, the CDR3 reads TGTGCCAGCAGAAGACTAGCGGGACTTACAGATACGCAGTATTTT. The genes are TRBV2 and TRBJ2-3; the match to TRBD2 covers 11 bases. The CDR3 runs to 15 residues. J gave up 3 bases and V 6 bases, and 5 bases lay outside the gene matches. Germline lookup yields CDR1 SNHLY and CDR2 FYNNEI.

The rearrangement uses TRBV19 and TRBJ1-5; D might be TRBD1 (6 bases). Trimming removed 9 bases from V and 0 bases from J, with 21 bases in between. The CDR3 length is 17 residues. Germline CDR1 and CDR2: LNHDA and SQIVND (reference sequence). The CDR3 nucleotides read TGTGCCAGCCTCCGGGCGGGGGGCACGGATAGCAATCAGCCCCAGCATTTT. Translated: CASLRAGGTDSNQPQHF.

CDR3 protein: CASSKEWTGPWNTQYF. CDR3 in DNA: TGTGCCAGCAGCAAAGAATGGACAGGCCCGTGGAATACGCAGTATTTT. The chain uses TRBV21-1 and TRBJ2-3; the table names TRBD1, a call not compared with the DNA. TRBV21-1 corresponds to a pseudogene. The CDR3 length is 16 residues.

V gene TRBV13 combines with J gene TRBJ2-1, with 10 bases matching TRBD1. Germline V gene sequence: CDR1 PRHDT, CDR2 FYEKMQ (reference sequence). Trimming at V came to 5 bases and at J to 1 base, leaving 5 bases not matched to a gene. The CDR3 has 16 residues. The CDR3 coding sequence is TGTGCCAGCAGCCCATGGGGACAGGGGTCCTACAATGAGCAGTTCTTC. Amino acid sequence: CASSPWGQGSYNEQFF. The full variable domain, completed using reference TRBV13 and TRBJ2-1, is AAGVIQSPRHLIKEKRETATLKCYPIPRHDTVYWYQQGPGQDPQFLISFYEKMQSDKGSIPDRFSAQQFSDYHSELNMSSLELGDSALYFCASSPWGQGSYNEQFFGPGTRLTVL.

V gene TRBV4-2 combines with J gene TRBJ2-6; 7 nucleotides agree with TRBD2. After removal of 8 bases from V and 0 bases from J, the junction contained 7 bases not matched to a gene. This CDR3 comprises 16 residues. CDR1 is LGHNA and CDR2 is YNFKEQ in the germline V gene. CDR3 nucleotides: TGTGCCAGCTGGGGGGGAGGGGACTCTGGGGCCAACGTCCTGACTTTC. It specifies CASWGGGDSGANVLTF.

The chain joins TRBV29-1 to TRBJ2-1; D call uncertain. Germline loops: CDR1 SQVTM, CDR2 ANQGSEA. The CDR3 is 12 residues long. V was clipped by 6 bases and J by 3 bases, with 9 bases between them. The CDR3 sequence: CSVTTGYNEQFF. In DNA form, the CDR3 reads TGCAGCGTCACAACGGGCTACAATGAGCAGTTCTTC.

The count of this clone is one. CDR3 sequence: CASSQERLAATYEQYF. CDR3 in DNA: TGCGCCAGCAGCCAAGAACGACTAGCGGCCACCTACGAGCAGTACTTC. The chain recombines TRBV4-3 with TRBJ2-7, with 9 bases aligning to TRBD2. The CDR3 runs 16 residues. V was pared by 0 bases and J by 2 bases, with 5 bases of the junction left unmatched. Germline V gene sequence: CDR1 LGHNA, CDR2 YSLEER.

The chain has TRBV7-9 and TRBJ1-4; D not resolved. This CDR3 comprises 13 residues. Germline loops: CDR1 SEHNR, CDR2 FQNEAQ (reference sequence). V was cut by 4 bases and J by 0 bases, with 3 bases left in between. CDR3: CASSYTTNEKLFF. The CDR3 bases are TGTGCCAGCAGCTACACAACTAATGAAAAACTGTTTTTT.

The rearrangement uses TRBV7-2 and TRBJ2-1; D unresolved. Per germline, CDR1 SGHTA and CDR2 FQGNSA. The CDR3 length is 15 residues. V lost 0 bases, J lost 2 bases, and 8 bases lay in between. CDR3 nucleotide sequence: TGTGCCAGCAGCTTAGCAGTGGCGGCCTACAATGAGCAGTTCTTC. Translating it yields CASSLAVAAYNEQFF.

This chain joins TRBV5-5 and TRBJ1-5; D remains ambiguous. Trimming left V 4 bases short and J 7 bases short, with 15 bases between. The CDR3 is 14 amino acids. Germline V gives CDR1 SGHKS, CDR2 YYEKEE (reference sequence). Here the CDR3 DNA reads TGTGCCAGCAGCGGGCGGGTCGGGGAGCAGCCCCAGCATTTT. Translation gives CASSGRVGEQPQHF.